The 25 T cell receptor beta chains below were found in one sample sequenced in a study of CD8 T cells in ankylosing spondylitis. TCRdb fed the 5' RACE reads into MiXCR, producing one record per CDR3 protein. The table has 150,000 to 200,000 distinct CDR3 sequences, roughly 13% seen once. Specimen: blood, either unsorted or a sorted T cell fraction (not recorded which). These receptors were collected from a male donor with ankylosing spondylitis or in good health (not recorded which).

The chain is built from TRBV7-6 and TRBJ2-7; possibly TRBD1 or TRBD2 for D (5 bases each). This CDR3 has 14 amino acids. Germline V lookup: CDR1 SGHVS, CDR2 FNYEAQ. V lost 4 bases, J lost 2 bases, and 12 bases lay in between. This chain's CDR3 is CASSSKWGPYEQYF. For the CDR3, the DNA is TGTGCCAGCAGCTCGAAGTGGGGACCCTACGAGCAGTACTTC. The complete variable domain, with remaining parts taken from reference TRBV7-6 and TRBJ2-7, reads GAGVSQSPRYKVTKRGQDVALRCDPISGHVSLYWYRQALGQGPEFLTYFNYEAQQDKSGLPNDRFSAERPEGSISTLTIQRTEQRDSAMYRCASSSKWGPYEQYFGPGTRLTVT.

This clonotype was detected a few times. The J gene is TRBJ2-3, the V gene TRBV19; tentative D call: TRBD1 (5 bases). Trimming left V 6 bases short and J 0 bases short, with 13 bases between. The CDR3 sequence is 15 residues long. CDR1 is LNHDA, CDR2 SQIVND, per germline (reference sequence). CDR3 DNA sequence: TGTGCCAGTAGGACCGCGACAGCTAGCACAGATACGCAGTATTTT. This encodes CASRTATASTDTQYF.

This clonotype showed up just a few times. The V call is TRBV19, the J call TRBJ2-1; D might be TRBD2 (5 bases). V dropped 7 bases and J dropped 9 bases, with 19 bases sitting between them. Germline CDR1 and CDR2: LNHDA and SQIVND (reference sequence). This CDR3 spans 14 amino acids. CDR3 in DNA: TGTGCCAGTACCACCGGGGTAGTACCTTCTGAGCAGTTCTTC. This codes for CASTTGVVPSEQFF.

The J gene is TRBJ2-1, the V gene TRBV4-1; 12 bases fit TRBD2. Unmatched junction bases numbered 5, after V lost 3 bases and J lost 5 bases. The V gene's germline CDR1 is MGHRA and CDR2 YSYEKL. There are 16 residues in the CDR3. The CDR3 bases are TGCGCCAGCAGCCACGAAACTAGCGGGAGGCACAATGAGCAGTTCTTC. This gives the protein CASSHETSGRHNEQFF.

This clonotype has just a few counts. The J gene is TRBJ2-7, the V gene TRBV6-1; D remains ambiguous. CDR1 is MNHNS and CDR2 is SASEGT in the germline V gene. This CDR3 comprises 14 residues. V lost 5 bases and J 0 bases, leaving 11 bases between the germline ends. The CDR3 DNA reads TGTGCCAGCAGTCCCTTGGGGTCCTCCTACGAGCAGTACTTC. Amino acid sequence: CASSPLGSSYEQYF.

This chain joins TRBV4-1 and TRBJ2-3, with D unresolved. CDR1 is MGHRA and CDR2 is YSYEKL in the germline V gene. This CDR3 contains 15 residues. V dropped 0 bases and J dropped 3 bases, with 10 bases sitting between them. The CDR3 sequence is CASSQEGRDTDTQYF. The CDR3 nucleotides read TGCGCCAGCAGCCAAGAGGGCAGAGATACAGATACGCAGTATTTT.

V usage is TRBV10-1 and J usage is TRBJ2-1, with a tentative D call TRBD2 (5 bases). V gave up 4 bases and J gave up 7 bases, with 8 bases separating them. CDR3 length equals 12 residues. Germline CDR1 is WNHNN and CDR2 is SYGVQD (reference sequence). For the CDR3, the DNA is TGCGCCAGCAGTGCCGGGGTGAATGAGCAGTTCTTC. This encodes CASSAGVNEQFF.

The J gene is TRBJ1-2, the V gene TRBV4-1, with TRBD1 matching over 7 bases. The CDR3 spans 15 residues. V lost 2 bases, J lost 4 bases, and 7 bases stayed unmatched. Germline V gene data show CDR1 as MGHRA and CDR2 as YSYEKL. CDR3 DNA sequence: TGCGCCAGCAGCCAAATACGGGACAGTGCCTATGGCTACACCTTC. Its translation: CASSQIRDSAYGYTF.

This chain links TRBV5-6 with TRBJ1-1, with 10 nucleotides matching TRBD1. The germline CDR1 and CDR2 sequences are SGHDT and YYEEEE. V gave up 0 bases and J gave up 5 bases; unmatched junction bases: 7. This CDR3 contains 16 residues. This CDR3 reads CASSLEGDRGGTEAFF. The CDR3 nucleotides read TGTGCCAGCAGCTTGGAAGGGGACAGGGGAGGAACTGAAGCTTTCTTT.

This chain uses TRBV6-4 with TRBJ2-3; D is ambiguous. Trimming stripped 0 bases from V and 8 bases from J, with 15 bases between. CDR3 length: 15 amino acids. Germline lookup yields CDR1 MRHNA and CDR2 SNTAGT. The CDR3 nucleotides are TGTGCCAGCAGTGACTCGGGCCATCCCCCCGGTACGCAGTATTTT. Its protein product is CASSDSGHPPGTQYF.

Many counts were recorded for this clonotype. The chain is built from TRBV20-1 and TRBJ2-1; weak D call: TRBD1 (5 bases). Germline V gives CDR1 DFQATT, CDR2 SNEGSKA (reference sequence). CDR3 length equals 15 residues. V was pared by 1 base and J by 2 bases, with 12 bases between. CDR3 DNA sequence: TGCAGTGCTAGAGTACAGGTGAAACCCTACAATGAGCAGTTCTTC. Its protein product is CSARVQVKPYNEQFF.

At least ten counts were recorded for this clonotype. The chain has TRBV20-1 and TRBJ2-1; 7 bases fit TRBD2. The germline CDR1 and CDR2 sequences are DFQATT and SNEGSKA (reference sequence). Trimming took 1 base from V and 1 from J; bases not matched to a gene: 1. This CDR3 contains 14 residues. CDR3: CSARGGGSYNEQFF. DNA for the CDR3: TGCAGTGCTAGAGGCGGGGGTTCCTACAATGAGCAGTTCTTC.

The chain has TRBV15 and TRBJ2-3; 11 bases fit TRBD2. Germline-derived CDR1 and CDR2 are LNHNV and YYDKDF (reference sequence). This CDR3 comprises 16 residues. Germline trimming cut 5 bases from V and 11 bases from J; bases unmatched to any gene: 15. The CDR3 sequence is CATSPRGLAAPGGQYF. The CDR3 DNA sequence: TGTGCCACCAGCCCTCGGGGACTAGCGGCCCCCGGGGGGCAGTATTTT.

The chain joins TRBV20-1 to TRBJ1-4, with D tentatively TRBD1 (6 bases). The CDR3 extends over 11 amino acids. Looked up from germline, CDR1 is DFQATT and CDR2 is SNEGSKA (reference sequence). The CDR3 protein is CRAHREEKLFF. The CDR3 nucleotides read TGCAGAGCACACAGGGAGGAAAAACTGTTTTTT.

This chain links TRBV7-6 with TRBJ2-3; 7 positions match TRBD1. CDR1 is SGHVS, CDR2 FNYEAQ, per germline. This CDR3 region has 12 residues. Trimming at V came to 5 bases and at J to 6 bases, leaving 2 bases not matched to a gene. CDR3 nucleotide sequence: TGTGCCAGCAGCCGCAGGGGGGATACGCAGTATTTT. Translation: CASSRRGDTQYF.

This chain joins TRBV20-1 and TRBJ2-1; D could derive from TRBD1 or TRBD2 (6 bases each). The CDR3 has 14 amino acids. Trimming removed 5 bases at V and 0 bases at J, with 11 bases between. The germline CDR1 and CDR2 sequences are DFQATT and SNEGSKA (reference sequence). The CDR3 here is CSAGGRISYNEQFF. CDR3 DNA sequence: TGCAGTGCTGGGGGGCGGATCTCCTACAATGAGCAGTTCTTC.

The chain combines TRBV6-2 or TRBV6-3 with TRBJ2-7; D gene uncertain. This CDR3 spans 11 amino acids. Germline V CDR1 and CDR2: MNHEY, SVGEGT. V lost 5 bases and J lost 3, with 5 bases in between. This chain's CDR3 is CASSSVYEQYF. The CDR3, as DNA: TGTGCCAGCAGTAGTGTCTACGAGCAGTACTTC.

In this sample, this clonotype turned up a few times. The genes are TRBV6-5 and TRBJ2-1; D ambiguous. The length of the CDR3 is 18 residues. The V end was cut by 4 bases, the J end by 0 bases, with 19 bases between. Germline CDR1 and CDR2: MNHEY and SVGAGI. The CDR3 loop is CASSFPSKDESSYNEQFF. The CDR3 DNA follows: TGTGCCAGCAGTTTCCCATCCAAGGACGAGAGCTCCTACAATGAGCAGTTCTTC.

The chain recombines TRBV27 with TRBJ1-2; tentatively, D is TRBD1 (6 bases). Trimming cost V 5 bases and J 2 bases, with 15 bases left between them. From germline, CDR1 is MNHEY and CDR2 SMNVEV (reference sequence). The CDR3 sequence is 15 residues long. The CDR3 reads CASSPSGQPNYGYTF. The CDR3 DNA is TGTGCCAGCAGTCCATCGGGACAACCCAACTATGGCTACACCTTC.

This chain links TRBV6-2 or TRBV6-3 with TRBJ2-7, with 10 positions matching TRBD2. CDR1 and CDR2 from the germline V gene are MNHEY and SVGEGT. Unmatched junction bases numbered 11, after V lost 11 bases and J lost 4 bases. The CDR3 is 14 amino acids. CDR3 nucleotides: TGTGCCTCCCAATGGGCTAGCGGGAGATACGAGCAGTACTTC. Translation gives CASQWASGRYEQYF.

CDR3 protein: CASSVGGSAEAFF. The CDR3 DNA reads TGCGCCAGCAGTGTAGGAGGCTCCGCTGAAGCTTTCTTT. The chain recombines TRBV10-2 with TRBJ1-1; D ambiguous. In germline, CDR1 is WSHSY, CDR2 SAAADI. There are 13 residues in the CDR3. V gave up 4 bases and J gave up 6 bases, with 12 bases separating them.

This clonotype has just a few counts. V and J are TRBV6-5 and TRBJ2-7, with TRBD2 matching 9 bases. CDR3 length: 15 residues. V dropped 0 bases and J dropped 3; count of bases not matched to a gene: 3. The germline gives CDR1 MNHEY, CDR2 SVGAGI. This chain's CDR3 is CASSYSRGGLYEQYF. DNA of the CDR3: TGTGCCAGCAGTTACTCGCGGGGGGGCCTCTACGAGCAGTACTTC.

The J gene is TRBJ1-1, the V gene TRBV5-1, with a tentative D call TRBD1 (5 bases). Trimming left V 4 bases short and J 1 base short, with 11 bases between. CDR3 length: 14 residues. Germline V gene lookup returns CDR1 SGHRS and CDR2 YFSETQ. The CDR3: CASSVGDSNTEAFF. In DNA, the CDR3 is TGCGCCAGCAGCGTAGGGGACTCGAACACTGAAGCTTTCTTT.

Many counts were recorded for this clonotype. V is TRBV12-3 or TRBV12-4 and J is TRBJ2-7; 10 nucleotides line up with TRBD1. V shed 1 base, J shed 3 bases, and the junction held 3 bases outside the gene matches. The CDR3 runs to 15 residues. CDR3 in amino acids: CASSLGQGAGYEQYF. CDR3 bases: TGTGCCAGCAGTTTAGGACAGGGGGCTGGCTACGAGCAGTACTTC.

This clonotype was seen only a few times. CDR3 bases: TGCAGTGCTAGAGATTTCGAATACAGATACAATGAGCAGTTCTTC. Amino acid sequence: CSARDFEYRYNEQFF. The chain employs TRBV20-1 and TRBJ2-1; no definite D call. This CDR3 is built from 15 residues. Germline lookup yields CDR1 DFQATT and CDR2 SNEGSKA (reference sequence). Trimming cost V 0 bases and J 4 bases, with 13 bases left between them.